This T cell receptor beta chain is from a study of shared clonotypes between healthy human individuals. Study findings and constraints: Clonotype sharing among donors was thought likely to change with sequencing depth. Generation probabilities of non-shared clonotypes were lower (relative to those shared by all four donors). For naive CD4 cells, approximately 4.8% of clonotypes were shared across a handful of donors.

CDR1 and CDR2 from the germline V gene are KGHSH and LQKENI. V lost 5 bases and J 5 bases, leaving 9 bases between the germline ends. This CDR3 region has 12 residues. Repertoires were generated with immunoSEQ multiplex PCR, while TCRdb's copy carries only in-frame clones and drops some. The repertoire holds fewer than 1.8 million clones, just under 99% seen once, with approximately 0.4% in the top ten. Concerning this clone: Its antigen is currently unknown.

The donors were adults (healthy and HIV-negative) with no recent acute infections or vaccinations. This clonotype was sampled from a young man in good health. What was sequenced was naive CD4+ T cells sorted from blood. Subset: CD45RA+ positively selected. The V gene is TRBV18, the J gene TRBJ1-1; unclear D gene. This CDR3 is CASSELGTEAFF. The CDR3 DNA reads as TGTGCCAGCTCAGAACTAGGGACTGAAGCTTTCTTT.